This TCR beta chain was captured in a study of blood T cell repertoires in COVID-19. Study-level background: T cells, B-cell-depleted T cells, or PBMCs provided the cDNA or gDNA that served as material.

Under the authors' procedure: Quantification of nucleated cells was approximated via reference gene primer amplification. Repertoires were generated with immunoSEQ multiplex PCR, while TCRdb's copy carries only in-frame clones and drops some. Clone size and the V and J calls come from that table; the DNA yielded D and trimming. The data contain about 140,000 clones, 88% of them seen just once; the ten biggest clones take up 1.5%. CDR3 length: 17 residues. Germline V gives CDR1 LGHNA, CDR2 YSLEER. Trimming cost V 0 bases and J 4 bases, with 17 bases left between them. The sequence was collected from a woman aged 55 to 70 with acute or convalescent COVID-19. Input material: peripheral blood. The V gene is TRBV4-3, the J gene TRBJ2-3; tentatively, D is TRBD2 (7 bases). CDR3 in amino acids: CASSQDLNRGAPDTQYF. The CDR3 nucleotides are TGCGCCAGCAGCCAAGACCTAAACCGGGGGGCCCCAGATACGCAGTATTTT.